The source of this T cell receptor beta chain is a study of blood T cell repertoires in COVID-19. On the study more broadly: There were acute and convalescent COVID-19 samples, and they came from the United States, Italy and Spain.

The CDR3 covers 14 residues. Unmatched junction bases numbered 3, after V lost 6 bases and J lost 5 bases. Germline-derived CDR1 and CDR2 are MDHEN and SYDVKM. Clones were read by immunoSEQ multiplex PCR, and TCRdb kept only the in-frame ones, dropping some. The sample has under 250,000 clones; around 80% are singletons. The rearrangement links TRBV28 to TRBJ1-4; TRBD1 aligns across 10 bases. The origin of this receptor is a woman in her 70s with acute or convalescent COVID-19. Sequences were obtained from peripheral blood. The CDR3 DNA sequence: TGTGCCAGCAGAAGGACAGGGGGAAATGAAAAACTGTTTTTT. The encoded protein is CASRRTGGNEKLFF.